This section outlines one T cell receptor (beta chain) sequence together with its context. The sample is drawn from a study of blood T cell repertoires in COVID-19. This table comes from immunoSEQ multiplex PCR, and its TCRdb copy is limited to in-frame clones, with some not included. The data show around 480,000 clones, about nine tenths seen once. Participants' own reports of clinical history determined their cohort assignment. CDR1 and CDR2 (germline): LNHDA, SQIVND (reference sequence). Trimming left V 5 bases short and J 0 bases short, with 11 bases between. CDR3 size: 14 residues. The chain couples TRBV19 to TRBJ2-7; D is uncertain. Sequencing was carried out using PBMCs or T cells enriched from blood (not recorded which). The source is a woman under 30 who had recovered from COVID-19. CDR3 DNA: TGTGCCAGTAGTCTCTCGGCTAGCTCCTACGAGCAGTACTTC. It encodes CASSLSASSYEQYF. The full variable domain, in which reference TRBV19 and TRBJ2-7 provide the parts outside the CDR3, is DGGITQSPKYLFRKEGQNVTLSCEQNLNHDAMYWYRQDPGQGLRLIYYSQIVNDFQKGDIAEGYSVSREKKESFPLTVTSAQKNPTAFYLCASSLSASSYEQYFGPGTRLTVT.